The source of this T cell receptor beta chain is a study of blood T cell repertoires in COVID-19. Turning to the study itself: Samples of COVID-19 (acute and convalescent) were obtained from the United States, Italy and Spain.

After removal of 5 bases from V and 5 bases from J, the junction contained 11 bases not matched to a gene. The CDR3 sequence is 15 residues long. Germline-derived CDR1 and CDR2 are SGDLS and YYNGEE. This clone was seen a single time. Sequencing was performed with immunoSEQ multiplex PCR; in TCRdb, only in-frame clones are kept and a portion is missing. The sample includes roughly 260,000 clones, roughly 82% of them seen just once. This chain uses TRBV9 with TRBJ2-7; TRBD1 agrees at 9 bases. The sample was peripheral blood. This clonotype was sampled from an elderly woman with active or convalescent COVID-19. CDR3 sequence: CASSGQGWLDDEQYF. For the CDR3, the DNA is TGTGCCAGCAGTGGACAGGGGTGGCTAGACGACGAGCAGTACTTC.